Sequencing of this TCR beta chain was carried out in a study of technical replicates of blood from a handful of donors. The table came from immunoSEQ multiplex PCR; TCRdb's copy has only in-frame clones and leaves some out. Of approximately 80,000 clones detected, about 98% appear once; the ten largest clones hold approximately 0.15%. This CDR3 has 14 amino acids. Germline CDR1 and CDR2: SGHNT and YENEEA. Between the trimmed V and J ends, which lost 2 bases and 5 bases, there was a span of 12 bases. The clonotype was recovered from a human donor in good health. The source material was T cells isolated from PBMCs. J is TRBJ2-5 and V is TRBV11-3; D unresolved. In nucleotides, the CDR3 is TGTGCCAGCAGCTTAAGAGAAAATCTCGAGACCCAGTACTTC. Protein: CASSLRENLETQYF. Complete variable domain (other parts from reference TRBV11-3 and TRBJ2-5): EAGVVQSPRYKIIEKKQPVAFWCNPISGHNTLYWYLQNLGQGPELLIRYENEEAVDDSQLPKDRFSAERLKGVDSTLKIQPAELGDSAVYLCASSLRENLETQYFGPGTRLLVL.